Sequencing of this TCR beta chain was carried out in a study of blood T cell repertoires in COVID-19. Study at large: Researchers got acute and convalescent COVID-19 samples from the United States, Italy and Spain. PBMCs, B-cell-depleted T cells, or T cells were the source of the cDNA or gDNA that made up the material.

How the authors handled the data: For nucleated cells, counts were estimated from reference gene primer amplification. The method was immunoSEQ multiplex PCR; TCRdb's version includes in-frame clones alone and lacks a portion of them. V and J calls and clone size follow that table, whereas D and trimming were derived from the DNA. This table holds 300,000 to 450,000 clones, around 87% found once. CDR3 length: 12 residues. Germline CDR1 and CDR2: MDHEN and SYDVKM. With 3 bases removed from V and 14 bases from J, the gap between germline ends came to 14 bases. Those who participated ranged in age from 18 to 89 years and resided in 20 to 25 US areas.

This sequence originates from a man in his forties in a cohort exposed to, infected with or recovered from COVID-19 (not recorded which). Input material: PBMCs or T cells enriched from blood (not recorded which). The genes are TRBV28 and TRBJ1-5; D is undetermined. The DNA for the CDR3 is TGTGCCAGCAGTTTGTTCGTTTTAGCTAAGCATTTT. Translated, it gives CASSLFVLAKHF.